This T cell receptor beta chain originates from a study of shared clonotypes between healthy human individuals. Whole-study results and caveats: Researchers found naive subsets generally carried larger estimated richness than memory subsets.

Negatively enriched CD4+ T cells were divided by CD45RA into naive and memory. Execution of the assay was at deep level. Once extracted for a subset, genomic DNA was divided evenly among several immunoSEQ plates. Assay: immunoSEQ multiplex PCR; the TCRdb copy retains only in-frame clones and omits some. The sample yields approximately 330,000 clones, around four fifths seen once. The V gene's germline CDR1 is SNHLY and CDR2 FYNNEI. V dropped 6 bases and J dropped 4 bases, with 13 bases sitting between them. CDR3 length: 13 amino acids. Note on this clone: Its antigen is still unknown.

V usage is TRBV2 and J usage is TRBJ2-7; maybe TRBD1 (6 bases). The sample comprised memory CD4+ T cells sorted from blood. Indicated subset: CD45RA-negative fraction. The receptor was isolated from a man aged 25-45 years in good health. This CDR3 is CASRDSYLYEQYF. CDR3 nucleotides: TGTGCCAGCAGGGACAGCTACTTGTACGAGCAGTACTTC.